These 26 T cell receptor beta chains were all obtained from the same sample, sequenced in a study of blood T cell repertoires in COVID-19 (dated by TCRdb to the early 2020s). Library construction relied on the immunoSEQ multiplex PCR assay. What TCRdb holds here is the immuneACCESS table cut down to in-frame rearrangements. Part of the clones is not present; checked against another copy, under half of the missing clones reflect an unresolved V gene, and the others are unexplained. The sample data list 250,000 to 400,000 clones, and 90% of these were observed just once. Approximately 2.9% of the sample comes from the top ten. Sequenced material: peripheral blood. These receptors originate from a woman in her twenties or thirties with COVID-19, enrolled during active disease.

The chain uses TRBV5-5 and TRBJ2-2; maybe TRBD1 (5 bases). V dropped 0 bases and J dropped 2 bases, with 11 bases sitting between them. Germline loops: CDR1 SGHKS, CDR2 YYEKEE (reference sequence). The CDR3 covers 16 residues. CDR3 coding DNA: TGTGCCAGCAGCTTGGAAAGGGGTAGTAACACCGGGGAGCTGTTTTTT. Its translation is CASSLERGSNTGELFF.

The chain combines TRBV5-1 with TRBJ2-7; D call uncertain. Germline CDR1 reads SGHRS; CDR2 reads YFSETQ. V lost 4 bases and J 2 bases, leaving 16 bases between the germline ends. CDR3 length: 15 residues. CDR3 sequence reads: CASSAGSAETYEQYF. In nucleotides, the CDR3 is TGCGCCAGCAGCGCCGGGTCAGCAGAGACCTACGAGCAGTACTTC.

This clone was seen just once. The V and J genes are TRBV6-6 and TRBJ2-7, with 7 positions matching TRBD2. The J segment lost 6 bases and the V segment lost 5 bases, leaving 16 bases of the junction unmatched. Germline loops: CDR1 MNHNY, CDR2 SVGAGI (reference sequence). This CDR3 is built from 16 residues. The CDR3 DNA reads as TGTGCCAGCAGTAGGGCCGGAGGCGGGGAGGGTGGCGAGCAGTACTTC. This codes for CASSRAGGGEGGEQYF.

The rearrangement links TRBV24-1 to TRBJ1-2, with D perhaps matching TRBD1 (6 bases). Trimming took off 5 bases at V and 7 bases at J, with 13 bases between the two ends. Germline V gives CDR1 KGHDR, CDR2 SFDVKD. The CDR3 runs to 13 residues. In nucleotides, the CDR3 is TGTGCCACCAGTGGAAGACAGGCGGTTGGCTACACCTTC. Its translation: CATSGRQAVGYTF.

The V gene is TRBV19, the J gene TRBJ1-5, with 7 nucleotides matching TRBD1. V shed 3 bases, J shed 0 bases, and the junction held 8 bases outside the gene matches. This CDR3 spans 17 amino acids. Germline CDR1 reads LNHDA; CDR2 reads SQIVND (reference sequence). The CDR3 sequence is CASSIRLTGNSNQPQHF. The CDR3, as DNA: TGTGCCAGTAGTATTCGCTTGACAGGGAATAGCAATCAGCCCCAGCATTTT.

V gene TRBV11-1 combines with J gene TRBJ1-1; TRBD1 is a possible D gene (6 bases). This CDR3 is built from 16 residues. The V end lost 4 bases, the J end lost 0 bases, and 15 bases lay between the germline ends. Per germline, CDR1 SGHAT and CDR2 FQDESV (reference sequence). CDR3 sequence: CASSSGQGSMNTEAFF. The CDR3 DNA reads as TGTGCCAGCAGCTCTGGCCAGGGGAGCATGAACACTGAAGCTTTCTTT.

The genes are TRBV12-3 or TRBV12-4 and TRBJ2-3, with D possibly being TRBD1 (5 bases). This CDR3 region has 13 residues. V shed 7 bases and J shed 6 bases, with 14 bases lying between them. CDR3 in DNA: TGTGCCAGCAACCGAATTCAGGGTGATACGCAGTATTTT. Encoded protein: CASNRIQGDTQYF.

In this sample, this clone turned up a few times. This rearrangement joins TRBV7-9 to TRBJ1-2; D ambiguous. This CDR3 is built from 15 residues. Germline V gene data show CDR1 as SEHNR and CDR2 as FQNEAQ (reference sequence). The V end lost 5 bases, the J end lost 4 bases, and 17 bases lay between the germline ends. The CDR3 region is CASSPSAADSYGYTF. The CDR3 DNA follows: TGTGCCAGCAGCCCCTCCGCGGCAGATAGCTATGGCTACACCTTC.

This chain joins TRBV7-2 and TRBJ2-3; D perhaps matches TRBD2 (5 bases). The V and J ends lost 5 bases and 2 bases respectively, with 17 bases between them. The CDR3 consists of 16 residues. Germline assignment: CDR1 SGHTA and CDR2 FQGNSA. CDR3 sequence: CASSPLGGLNTDTQYF. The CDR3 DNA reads TGTGCCAGCAGCCCACTCGGAGGATTGAACACAGATACGCAGTATTTT.

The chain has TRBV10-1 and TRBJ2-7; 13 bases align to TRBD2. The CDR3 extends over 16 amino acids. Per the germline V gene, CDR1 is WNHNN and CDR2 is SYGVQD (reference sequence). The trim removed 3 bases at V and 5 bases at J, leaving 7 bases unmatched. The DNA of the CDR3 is TGCGCCAGCAGTGATATGGGACTAGCGGGAATAGACGAGCAGTACTTC. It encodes CASSDMGLAGIDEQYF.

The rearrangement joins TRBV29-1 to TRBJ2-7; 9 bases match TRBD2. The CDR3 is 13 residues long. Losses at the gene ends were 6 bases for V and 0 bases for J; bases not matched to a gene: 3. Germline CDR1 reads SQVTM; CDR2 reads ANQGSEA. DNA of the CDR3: TGCAGCGTGACTAGCGGAGCCTCCTACGAGCAGTACTTC. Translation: CSVTSGASYEQYF.

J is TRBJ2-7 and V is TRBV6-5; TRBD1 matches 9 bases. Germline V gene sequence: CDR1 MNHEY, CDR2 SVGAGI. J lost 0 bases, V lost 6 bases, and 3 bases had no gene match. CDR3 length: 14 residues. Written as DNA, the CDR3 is TGTGCCAGCAGGGGGACAGGGAGCTCCTACGAGCAGTACTTC. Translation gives CASRGTGSSYEQYF.

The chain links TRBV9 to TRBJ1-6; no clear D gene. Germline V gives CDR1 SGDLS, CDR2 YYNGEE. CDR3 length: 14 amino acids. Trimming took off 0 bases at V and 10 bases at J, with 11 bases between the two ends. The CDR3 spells CASSVGGTRSPLHF. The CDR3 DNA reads TGTGCCAGCAGCGTAGGGGGTACTAGGTCACCCCTCCACTTT. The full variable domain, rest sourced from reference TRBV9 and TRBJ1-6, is DSGVTQTPKHLITATGQRVTLRCSPRSGDLSVYWYQQSLDQGLQFLIQYYNGEERAKGNILERFSAQQFPDLHSELNLSSLELGDSALYFCASSVGGTRSPLHFGNGTRLTVT.

Here the CDR3 reads CASRDSGANVLTF. The CDR3 region has the DNA TGTGCCAGCCGAGACTCTGGGGCCAACGTCCTGACTTTC. The V call is TRBV2, the J call TRBJ2-6, with unresolved D. Trimming cost V 8 bases and J 0 bases, with 5 bases left between them. The CDR3 is made up of 13 amino acids. The germline CDR1 and CDR2 sequences are SNHLY and FYNNEI. The entire variable domain, with the rest obtained from reference TRBV2 and TRBJ2-6, is as follows: EPEVTQTPSHQVTQMGQEVILRCVPISNHLYFYWYRQILGQKVEFLVSFYNNEISEKSEIFDDQFSVERPDGSNFTLKIRSTKLEDSAMYFCASRDSGANVLTFGAGSRLTVL.

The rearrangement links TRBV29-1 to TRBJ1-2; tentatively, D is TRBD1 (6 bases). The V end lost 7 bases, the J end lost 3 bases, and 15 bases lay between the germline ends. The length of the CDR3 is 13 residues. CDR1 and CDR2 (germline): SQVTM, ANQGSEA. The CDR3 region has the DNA TGCAGCGGATTGACAGGACTTGACTATGGCTACACCTTC. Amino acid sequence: CSGLTGLDYGYTF.

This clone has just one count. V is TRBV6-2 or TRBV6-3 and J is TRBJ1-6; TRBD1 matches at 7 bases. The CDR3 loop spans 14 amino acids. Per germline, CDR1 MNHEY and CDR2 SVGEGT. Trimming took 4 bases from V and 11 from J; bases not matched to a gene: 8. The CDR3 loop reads CASSFRQGMTPLHF. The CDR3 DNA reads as TGTGCCAGCAGTTTTCGACAGGGTATGACACCCCTCCACTTT.

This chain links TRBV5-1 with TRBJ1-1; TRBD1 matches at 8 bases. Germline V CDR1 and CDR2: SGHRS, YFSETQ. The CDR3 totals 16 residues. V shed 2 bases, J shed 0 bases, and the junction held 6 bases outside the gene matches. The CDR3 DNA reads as TGCGCCAGCAGCTTACTGGTGGGACAGGTGAACACTGAAGCTTTCTTT. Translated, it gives CASSLLVGQVNTEAFF.

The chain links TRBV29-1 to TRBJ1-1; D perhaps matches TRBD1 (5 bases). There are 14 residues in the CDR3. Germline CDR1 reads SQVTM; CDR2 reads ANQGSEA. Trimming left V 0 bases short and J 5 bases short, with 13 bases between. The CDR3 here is CSVEERGGETEAFF. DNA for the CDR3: TGCAGCGTTGAAGAACGGGGGGGAGAAACTGAAGCTTTCTTT.

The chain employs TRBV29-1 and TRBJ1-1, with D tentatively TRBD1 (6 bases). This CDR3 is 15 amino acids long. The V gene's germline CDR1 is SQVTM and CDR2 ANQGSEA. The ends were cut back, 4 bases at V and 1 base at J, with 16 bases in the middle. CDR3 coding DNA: TGCAGCGTTGTACCCAGGGGCAGGGGGAACACTGAAGCTTTCTTT. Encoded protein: CSVVPRGRGNTEAFF.

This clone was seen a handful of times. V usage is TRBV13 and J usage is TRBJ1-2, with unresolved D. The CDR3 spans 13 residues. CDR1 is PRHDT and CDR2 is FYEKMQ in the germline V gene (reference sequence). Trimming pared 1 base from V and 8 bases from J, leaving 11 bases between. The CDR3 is CASSLVVPGGYTF. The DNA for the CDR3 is TGTGCCAGCAGCTTAGTGGTTCCGGGGGGCTACACCTTC. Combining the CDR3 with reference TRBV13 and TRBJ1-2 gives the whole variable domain AAGVIQSPRHLIKEKRETATLKCYPIPRHDTVYWYQQGPGQDPQFLISFYEKMQSDKGSIPDRFSAQQFSDYHSELNMSSLELGDSALYFCASSLVVPGGYTFGSGTRLTVV.

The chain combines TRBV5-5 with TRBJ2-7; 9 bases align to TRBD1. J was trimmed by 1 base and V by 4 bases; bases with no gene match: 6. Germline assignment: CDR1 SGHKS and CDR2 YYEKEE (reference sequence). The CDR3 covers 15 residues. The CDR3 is CASSLEGQGSYEQYF. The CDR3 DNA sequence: TGTGCCAGCAGCCTGGAGGGACAGGGATCCTACGAGCAGTACTTC.

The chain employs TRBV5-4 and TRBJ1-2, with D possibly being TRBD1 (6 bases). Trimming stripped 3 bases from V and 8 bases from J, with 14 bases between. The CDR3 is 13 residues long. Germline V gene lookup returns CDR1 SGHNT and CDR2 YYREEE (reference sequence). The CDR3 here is CASSYNRVGGYTF. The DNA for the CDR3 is TGTGCCAGCAGCTACAACAGGGTAGGAGGCTACACCTTC.

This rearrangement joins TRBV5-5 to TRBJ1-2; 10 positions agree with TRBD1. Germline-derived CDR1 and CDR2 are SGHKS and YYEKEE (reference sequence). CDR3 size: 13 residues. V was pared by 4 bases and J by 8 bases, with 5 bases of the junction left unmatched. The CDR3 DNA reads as TGTGCCAGCAGCCCGACAGGGGGCCGAGGCTACACCTTC. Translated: CASSPTGGRGYTF.

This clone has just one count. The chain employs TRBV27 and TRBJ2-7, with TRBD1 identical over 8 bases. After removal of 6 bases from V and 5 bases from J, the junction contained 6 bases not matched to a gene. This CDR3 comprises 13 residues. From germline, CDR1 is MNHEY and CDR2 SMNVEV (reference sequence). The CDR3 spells CASSPDRGHEQYF. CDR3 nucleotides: TGTGCCAGCAGCCCTGACAGGGGCCACGAGCAGTACTTC.

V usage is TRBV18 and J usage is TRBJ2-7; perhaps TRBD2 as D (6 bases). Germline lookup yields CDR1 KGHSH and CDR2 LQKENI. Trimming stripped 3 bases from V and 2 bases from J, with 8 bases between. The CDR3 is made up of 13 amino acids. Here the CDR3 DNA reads TGTGCCAGCTCACCGGAGGGTCCCTACGAGCAGTACTTC. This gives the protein CASSPEGPYEQYF.

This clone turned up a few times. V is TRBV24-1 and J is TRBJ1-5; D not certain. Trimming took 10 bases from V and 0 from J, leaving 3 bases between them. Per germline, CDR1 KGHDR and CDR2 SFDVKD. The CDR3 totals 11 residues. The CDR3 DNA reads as TGTGCCACTCATAGCAATCAGCCCCAGCATTTT. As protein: CATHSNQPQHF.